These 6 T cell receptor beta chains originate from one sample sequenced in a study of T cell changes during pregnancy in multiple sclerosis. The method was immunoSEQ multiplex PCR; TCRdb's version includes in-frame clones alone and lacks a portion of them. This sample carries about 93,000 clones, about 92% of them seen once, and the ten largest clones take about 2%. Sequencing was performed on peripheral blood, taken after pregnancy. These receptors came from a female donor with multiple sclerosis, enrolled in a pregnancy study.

The CDR3 spells CASGQGFNEQYF. DNA for the CDR3: TGTGCCAGTGGACAGGGGTTCAACGAGCAGTACTTC. The genes are TRBV19 and TRBJ2-7; 9 positions agree with TRBD1. Germline CDR1 and CDR2: LNHDA and SQIVND (reference sequence). There are 12 residues in the CDR3. The J segment lost 5 bases and the V segment lost 8 bases, leaving 4 bases of the junction unmatched.

The CDR3, as DNA: TGTGCCAGCAGCTCTACGACTAGCGGGATCAATGAGCAGTTCTTC. This gives the protein CASSSTTSGINEQFF. The chain uses TRBV7-9 and TRBJ2-1; TRBD2 matches at 11 bases. The CDR3 loop spans 15 amino acids. Per the germline V gene, CDR1 is SEHNR and CDR2 is FQNEAQ (reference sequence). V was clipped by 4 bases and J by 6 bases; unmatched bases: 5.

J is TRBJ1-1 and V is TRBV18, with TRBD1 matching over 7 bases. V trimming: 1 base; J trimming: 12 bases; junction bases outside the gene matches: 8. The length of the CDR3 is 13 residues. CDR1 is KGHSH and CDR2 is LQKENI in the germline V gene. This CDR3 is CASSPLEGARTFF. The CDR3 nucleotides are TGTGCCAGCTCACCACTCGAGGGGGCGCGGACTTTCTTT.

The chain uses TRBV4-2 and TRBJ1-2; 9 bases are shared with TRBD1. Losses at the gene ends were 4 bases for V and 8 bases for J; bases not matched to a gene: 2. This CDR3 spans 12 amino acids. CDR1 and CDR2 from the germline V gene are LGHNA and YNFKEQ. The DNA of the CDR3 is TGTGCCAGCAGCCGGGACAGGGAGGGCTACACCTTC. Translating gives CASSRDREGYTF.

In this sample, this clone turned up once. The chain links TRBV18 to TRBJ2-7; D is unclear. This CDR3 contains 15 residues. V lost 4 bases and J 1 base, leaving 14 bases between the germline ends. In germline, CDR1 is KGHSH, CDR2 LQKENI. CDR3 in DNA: TGTGCCAGCTCACTTCAAAACACACAATCCTACGAGCAGTACTTC. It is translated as CASSLQNTQSYEQYF.

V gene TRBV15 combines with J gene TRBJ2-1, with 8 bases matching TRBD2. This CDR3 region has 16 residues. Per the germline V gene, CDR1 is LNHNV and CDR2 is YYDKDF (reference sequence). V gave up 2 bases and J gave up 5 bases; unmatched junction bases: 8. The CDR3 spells CATSRLIAGMDNEQFF. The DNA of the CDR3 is TGTGCCACCAGCAGACTAATAGCGGGAATGGACAATGAGCAGTTCTTC. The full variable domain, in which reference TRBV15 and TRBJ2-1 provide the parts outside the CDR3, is DAMVIQNPRYQVTQFGKPVTLSCSQTLNHNVMYWYQQKSSQAPKLLFHYYDKDFNNEADTPDNFQSRRPNTSFCFLDIRSPGLGDTAMYLCATSRLIAGMDNEQFFGPGTRLTVL.